The text below deals with one T cell receptor (beta chain). Its antigen is currently not known. Mismatch with germline at one junction end may stem from a read error. The source of the sample is a study of tumor and adjacent non-tumor tissue in lung cancer (dated by TCRdb to the late 2010s). At the level of the whole study: The cohort included 12 adenocarcinoma, 2 squamous cell carcinoma and 1 small cell lung cancer patients. The 15 enrolled patients, of whom 10 were men and 5 were women, were aged roughly 31 to 85 years and were diagnosed with TNM stage I to III disease. In total, sequencing yielded 95 million to 150 million productive TCRbeta reads, which works out to an average of around 4.2 million reads per sample. The study compared bulk TCRbeta repertoires from lung tumor tissue and matched distant non-tumor lung tissue of about 15 lung cancer patients. For each patient, one tumor sample and one normal lung sample were taken, giving under 35 paired specimens that underwent TCRbeta CDR3 sequencing. Study-wide conclusions, independent of this receptor: Only approximately 16 patients were included in the cohort, and the need for larger samples and more detailed clinical data was noted by the authors. The methods do not name the sequencing platform or mention unique molecular identifiers. TCR diversity (inverse Simpson) was significantly higher in tumor than in normal lung tissue (roughly 430 vs 170, P = 0.0075, Mann-Whitney U test). TCR diversity was significantly higher in younger patients, and greater tumor TCR diversity was associated with shorter overall survival and shorter disease-free survival. Because peripheral blood was not sequenced, the blood TCRbeta repertoires of the lung cancer patients in the study went unexamined. In normal lung, the top 100 clones accounted for a significantly larger cumulative share of the repertoire than in tumor tissue.

RNA was isolated from bulk, unsorted tissue, and RNA quality was assessed with a NanoDrop ND-1000 and an Agilent 2100. Distant non-tumor tissue taken more than 3 cm from the tumor edge was used as the normal lung sample. The donors were newly diagnosed lung cancer patients admitted for thoracic surgery in China from August to November 2014 who had not received prior chemotherapy. Anyone who had undergone radiotherapy or chemotherapy before, or who had another cancer at the same time, was left out of the study. Pieces of surgical tissue measuring about 1-2.1 cm3 were kept in RNAlater solution and held at -80 degrees C until needed. The library was prepared using multiplex PCR. TCRdb lists the instrument as Illumina HiSeq 2500. TCRbeta libraries were built by three rounds of nested PCR using primers (Table S4), following protocols modified from ARM-PCR. PCR products of 200-500 bp were gel-excised and purified with the QIAquick gel extraction kit before sequencing. Per the original workflow: Reads were cleaned using Trimmomatic, were merged into complete CDR3 sequences using FLASH, and were assigned to V(D)J germline segments using MiTCR. Clonal diversity was computed as the inverse Simpson's index with VDJtools. In-frame sequences lacking a premature stop codon were counted as productive reads. TCRdb redid the processing of the public reads, applying fastp at Q25 and MiXCR, and retained in-frame beta chains. Each CDR3 protein gets just one entry, which takes the most common genes and DNA from the rows behind it. These V and J calls are TCRdb output, not the study's own analysis. The sample yields approximately 100,000 distinct CDR3 sequences; about 62% were counted once. In total, the top ten clones hold roughly 19% of the sample.

The sequencing input was distant non-tumor lung tissue. This TCR was recovered from a man younger than 40 with non-small cell lung cancer.

The CDR3: CASSSRTLGDYNSPLQF. The DNA sequence is as follows: TGTGCCAGCAGTTCGAGAACCTTAGGAGATTATAATTCACCCCTCCAGTTT. The receptor chain draws on TRBV12-3 or TRBV12-4 and TRBJ1-6; the D gene is not confidently resolved. The CDR3 runs 17 amino acids, cysteine and phenylalanine included. Only the CDR3 DNA is retained, 51 bases long and in frame from the first base.